The T cell receptor (beta chain) under discussion was sequenced for a study of control samples from healthy donors and cancer patients. CDR3 length: 15 amino acids. Trimming cost V 1 base and J 4 bases, with 8 bases left between them. Germline CDR1 and CDR2: SGHVS and FQNEAQ. Repertoires were generated with immunoSEQ multiplex PCR, while TCRdb's copy carries only in-frame clones and drops some. The sample lists some 140,000 clones, approximately 90% occurring once. The material sequenced was blood. The V gene is TRBV7-8, the J gene TRBJ1-6; a weak D match, TRBD1 (6 bases). The TCR was taken from a woman aged 30 to 39 in good health. Written as DNA, the CDR3 is TGTGCCAGCAGCTTAGGACAGGATTATAATTCACCCCTCCACTTT. Translation: CASSLGQDYNSPLHF.